This passage covers 10 T cell receptor beta chains from one sample sequenced in a study of blood T cell repertoires in COVID-19. The assay was immunoSEQ multiplex PCR, and TCRdb's table has in-frame clones only and misses some. The data hold some 120,000 clones, with over 70% observed a single time. Material for sequencing was peripheral blood. These receptor sequences come from an older man with active or convalescent COVID-19.

This sequence joins TRBV5-1 and TRBJ2-5; D may be TRBD2 (6 bases). The CDR3 has 14 residues. Germline V lookup: CDR1 SGHRS, CDR2 YFSETQ. V shed 4 bases and J shed 5 bases, with 15 bases lying between them. As DNA, the CDR3 is TGCGCCAGCAGCGCCATCCGGGAGTCGGAGACCCAGTACTTC. Amino acids: CASSAIRESETQYF.

The chain employs TRBV27 and TRBJ2-2; 7 bases line up with TRBD1. Per germline, CDR1 MNHEY and CDR2 SMNVEV (reference sequence). V trimming: 1 base; J trimming: 1 base; junction bases outside the gene matches: 3. CDR3 size: 16 residues. In nucleotides, the CDR3 is TGTGCCAGCAGTTTATTGGGACAGCTGAACACCGGGGAGCTGTTTTTT. Encoded protein: CASSLLGQLNTGELFF.

The V and J genes are TRBV7-2 and TRBJ2-3, with 8 bases fitting TRBD2. V shed 0 bases and J 4 bases; nucleotides not matched to a gene: 3. Germline V gene lookup returns CDR1 SGHTA and CDR2 FQGNSA. CDR3 size: 15 residues. The CDR3 sequence: CASSLAAGDSDTQYF. The DNA of the CDR3 is TGTGCCAGCAGCTTAGCAGCGGGGGACTCAGATACGCAGTATTTT.

The V and J genes are TRBV7-9 and TRBJ2-7, with D perhaps matching TRBD1 (5 bases). This CDR3 comprises 14 residues. Germline V lookup: CDR1 SEHNR, CDR2 FQNEAQ (reference sequence). Trimming took off 1 base at V and 11 bases at J, with 18 bases between the two ends. The CDR3: CASSLEGFGAPKYF. DNA for the CDR3: TGTGCCAGCAGCTTAGAGGGGTTTGGGGCCCCTAAGTACTTC.

A few counts support this clone. The CDR3 loop is CASSQDGDSGTEAFF. The CDR3 DNA reads TGTGCCAGCAGCCAAGATGGGGACAGTGGGACTGAAGCTTTCTTT. The chain has TRBV3-1 (or the pseudogene TRBV3-2) and TRBJ1-1; 7 bases fit TRBD1. Looked up from germline, CDR1 is LGHDT and CDR2 is YNNKEL (reference sequence). The ends lost 0 bases at V and 5 bases at J; junction bases unmatched: 6. CDR3 length: 15 residues.

This clone was detected ten times or more. The rearrangement uses TRBV20-1 and TRBJ2-7, with 7 bases fitting TRBD2. Losses at the gene ends were 3 bases for V and 0 bases for J; bases not matched to a gene: 14. Germline values: CDR1 DFQATT, CDR2 SNEGSKA (reference sequence). There are 17 residues in the CDR3. As DNA, the CDR3 is TGCAGTGCTAGTTCCGGGGCCCTAGCGGCCAACTCCTACGAGCAGTACTTC. Residues: CSASSGALAANSYEQYF.

J is TRBJ1-3 and V is TRBV13, with TRBD1 matching over 8 bases. The CDR3 length is 14 residues. Germline V gene data show CDR1 as PRHDT and CDR2 as FYEKMQ (reference sequence). V shed 5 bases, J shed 4 bases, and the junction held 4 bases outside the gene matches. CDR3 bases: TGTGCCAGCAGCCCCCGGACAGGGGGAAACACCATATATTTT. Protein: CASSPRTGGNTIYF.

The J gene is TRBJ1-5, the V gene TRBV20-1, with 8 bases matching TRBD1. Germline lookup yields CDR1 DFQATT and CDR2 SNEGSKA (reference sequence). V shed 3 bases and J 3 bases; nucleotides not matched to a gene: 7. CDR3 length: 15 amino acids. The CDR3 coding sequence is TGCAGTGCTAGTCCCGCGGGACAGGCCAATCAGCCCCAGCATTTT. Residues: CSASPAGQANQPQHF.

V is TRBV1 and J is TRBJ1-1; the table's D gene call, TRBD1, was not cross checked with the DNA. TRBV1 is tagged as a pseudogene. There are 22 residues in the CDR3. The CDR3 loop is CTSSQGESGDPGPVAPNTEAFF. For the CDR3, the DNA is TGCACCAGCAGCCAAGGGGAATCAGGGGACCCCGGACCCGTCGCCCCGAACACTGAAGCTTTCTTT.

The chain uses TRBV10-3 and TRBJ2-2, with TRBD1 matching over 7 bases. This CDR3 region has 14 residues. CDR1 and CDR2 from the germline V gene are ENHRY and SYGVKD. V was pared by 7 bases and J by 4 bases, with 6 bases of the junction left unmatched. As DNA, the CDR3 is TGTGCCATCACCGAGGGGGCTCCCACCGGGGAGCTGTTTTTT. Translating gives CAITEGAPTGELFF.